What follows are 8 T cell receptor beta chains derived from one specimen sequenced in a study of identical twins. One entry per CDR3 protein results from TCRdb running MiXCR on the 5' RACE reads. Among 240,000 or so distinct CDR3 sequences listed, roughly 13% were seen once. These same records also appear under a second study, on yellow fever vaccine responses in identical twins.

Input material: memory (CD45RO+) T cells sorted from blood. The receptors here all came from a young woman in good health.

This clonotype was detected ten times or more. The rearrangement uses TRBV11-2 and TRBJ2-1; 16 positions match TRBD2. J gave up 2 bases and V 0 bases, and 4 bases lay outside the gene matches. The CDR3 contains 19 residues. The germline gives CDR1 SGHAT, CDR2 FQNNGV. The CDR3: CASSLEGTSGRAAYNEQFF. The CDR3 DNA reads TGTGCCAGCAGCTTAGAGGGGACTAGCGGGAGGGCGGCCTACAATGAGCAGTTCTTC.

This clonotype was recorded a few times. The rearrangement links TRBV20-1 to TRBJ2-5; 7 bases match TRBD2. This CDR3 is built from 15 residues. CDR1 is DFQATT and CDR2 is SNEGSKA in the germline V gene (reference sequence). With 0 bases clipped from V and 1 base from J, the junction kept 5 bases outside the gene matches. This chain's CDR3 is CSARDLGGFQETQYF. The CDR3 DNA reads as TGCAGTGCTAGAGATCTCGGGGGGTTCCAAGAGACCCAGTACTTC.

The table lists this clonotype with a few counts. The rearrangement links TRBV3-1 to TRBJ2-7, with D perhaps TRBD2 (5 bases). CDR3 size: 15 residues. Germline V gives CDR1 LGHDT, CDR2 YNNKEL (reference sequence). V was cut by 1 base and J by 4 bases, with 14 bases left in between. The CDR3 DNA reads as TGTGCCAGCAGCCAAGCCAGCGGAAGGCCGTACGAGCAGTACTTC. This encodes CASSQASGRPYEQYF.

There are a few counts of this clonotype. V gene TRBV28 combines with J gene TRBJ2-7, with 10 bases identical to TRBD1. CDR3 length equals 13 residues. Trimming at V came to 5 bases and at J to 9 bases, leaving 7 bases not matched to a gene. Germline values: CDR1 MDHEN, CDR2 SYDVKM. The CDR3 spells CASSPRDRGWQYF. As DNA, the CDR3 is TGTGCCAGCAGTCCCCGGGACAGGGGTTGGCAGTACTTC.

A few counts support this clonotype. The genes are TRBV15 and TRBJ1-1, with D maybe TRBD1 (5 bases). CDR1 and CDR2 (germline): LNHNV, YYDKDF (reference sequence). The V and J ends lost 8 bases and 8 bases respectively, with 18 bases between them. The CDR3 sequence is 13 residues long. DNA for the CDR3: TGTGCCACCTCTCGGGGGAGTTCGTCGGAAGCTTTCTTT. It encodes CATSRGSSSEAFF.

V usage is TRBV5-5 and J usage is TRBJ2-7; 10 bases align to TRBD2. Germline CDR1 and CDR2: SGHKS and YYEKEE (reference sequence). There are 15 residues in the CDR3. The V and J ends lost 4 bases and 4 bases, in that order; junction bases with no gene match: 8. The CDR3 DNA reads TGTGCCAGCAGCCCACAAGCGGGAGGGCCTTACGAGCAGTACTTC. Translated, it gives CASSPQAGGPYEQYF.

This chain connects TRBV29-1 to TRBJ2-2; TRBD1 might be the D (6 bases). Trimming took off 5 bases at V and 2 bases at J, with 9 bases between the two ends. This CDR3 has 13 amino acids. Germline CDR1 is SQVTM and CDR2 is ANQGSEA. The CDR3 DNA reads TGCAGCGTTAGACAGGAAAACACCGGGGAGCTGTTTTTT. Translated, it gives CSVRQENTGELFF.

This clonotype has more than one count but fewer than ten. CDR3 region: CASSPGLAGGPGEQFF. CDR3 DNA: TGTGCCAGCAGTCCCGGACTAGCGGGAGGGCCTGGTGAGCAGTTCTTC. The rearrangement links TRBV6-2 or TRBV6-3 to TRBJ2-1, with 15 bases aligning to TRBD2. The CDR3 runs 16 residues. V lost 5 bases, J lost 9 bases, and 8 bases stayed unmatched. Per germline, CDR1 MNHEY and CDR2 SVGEGT.